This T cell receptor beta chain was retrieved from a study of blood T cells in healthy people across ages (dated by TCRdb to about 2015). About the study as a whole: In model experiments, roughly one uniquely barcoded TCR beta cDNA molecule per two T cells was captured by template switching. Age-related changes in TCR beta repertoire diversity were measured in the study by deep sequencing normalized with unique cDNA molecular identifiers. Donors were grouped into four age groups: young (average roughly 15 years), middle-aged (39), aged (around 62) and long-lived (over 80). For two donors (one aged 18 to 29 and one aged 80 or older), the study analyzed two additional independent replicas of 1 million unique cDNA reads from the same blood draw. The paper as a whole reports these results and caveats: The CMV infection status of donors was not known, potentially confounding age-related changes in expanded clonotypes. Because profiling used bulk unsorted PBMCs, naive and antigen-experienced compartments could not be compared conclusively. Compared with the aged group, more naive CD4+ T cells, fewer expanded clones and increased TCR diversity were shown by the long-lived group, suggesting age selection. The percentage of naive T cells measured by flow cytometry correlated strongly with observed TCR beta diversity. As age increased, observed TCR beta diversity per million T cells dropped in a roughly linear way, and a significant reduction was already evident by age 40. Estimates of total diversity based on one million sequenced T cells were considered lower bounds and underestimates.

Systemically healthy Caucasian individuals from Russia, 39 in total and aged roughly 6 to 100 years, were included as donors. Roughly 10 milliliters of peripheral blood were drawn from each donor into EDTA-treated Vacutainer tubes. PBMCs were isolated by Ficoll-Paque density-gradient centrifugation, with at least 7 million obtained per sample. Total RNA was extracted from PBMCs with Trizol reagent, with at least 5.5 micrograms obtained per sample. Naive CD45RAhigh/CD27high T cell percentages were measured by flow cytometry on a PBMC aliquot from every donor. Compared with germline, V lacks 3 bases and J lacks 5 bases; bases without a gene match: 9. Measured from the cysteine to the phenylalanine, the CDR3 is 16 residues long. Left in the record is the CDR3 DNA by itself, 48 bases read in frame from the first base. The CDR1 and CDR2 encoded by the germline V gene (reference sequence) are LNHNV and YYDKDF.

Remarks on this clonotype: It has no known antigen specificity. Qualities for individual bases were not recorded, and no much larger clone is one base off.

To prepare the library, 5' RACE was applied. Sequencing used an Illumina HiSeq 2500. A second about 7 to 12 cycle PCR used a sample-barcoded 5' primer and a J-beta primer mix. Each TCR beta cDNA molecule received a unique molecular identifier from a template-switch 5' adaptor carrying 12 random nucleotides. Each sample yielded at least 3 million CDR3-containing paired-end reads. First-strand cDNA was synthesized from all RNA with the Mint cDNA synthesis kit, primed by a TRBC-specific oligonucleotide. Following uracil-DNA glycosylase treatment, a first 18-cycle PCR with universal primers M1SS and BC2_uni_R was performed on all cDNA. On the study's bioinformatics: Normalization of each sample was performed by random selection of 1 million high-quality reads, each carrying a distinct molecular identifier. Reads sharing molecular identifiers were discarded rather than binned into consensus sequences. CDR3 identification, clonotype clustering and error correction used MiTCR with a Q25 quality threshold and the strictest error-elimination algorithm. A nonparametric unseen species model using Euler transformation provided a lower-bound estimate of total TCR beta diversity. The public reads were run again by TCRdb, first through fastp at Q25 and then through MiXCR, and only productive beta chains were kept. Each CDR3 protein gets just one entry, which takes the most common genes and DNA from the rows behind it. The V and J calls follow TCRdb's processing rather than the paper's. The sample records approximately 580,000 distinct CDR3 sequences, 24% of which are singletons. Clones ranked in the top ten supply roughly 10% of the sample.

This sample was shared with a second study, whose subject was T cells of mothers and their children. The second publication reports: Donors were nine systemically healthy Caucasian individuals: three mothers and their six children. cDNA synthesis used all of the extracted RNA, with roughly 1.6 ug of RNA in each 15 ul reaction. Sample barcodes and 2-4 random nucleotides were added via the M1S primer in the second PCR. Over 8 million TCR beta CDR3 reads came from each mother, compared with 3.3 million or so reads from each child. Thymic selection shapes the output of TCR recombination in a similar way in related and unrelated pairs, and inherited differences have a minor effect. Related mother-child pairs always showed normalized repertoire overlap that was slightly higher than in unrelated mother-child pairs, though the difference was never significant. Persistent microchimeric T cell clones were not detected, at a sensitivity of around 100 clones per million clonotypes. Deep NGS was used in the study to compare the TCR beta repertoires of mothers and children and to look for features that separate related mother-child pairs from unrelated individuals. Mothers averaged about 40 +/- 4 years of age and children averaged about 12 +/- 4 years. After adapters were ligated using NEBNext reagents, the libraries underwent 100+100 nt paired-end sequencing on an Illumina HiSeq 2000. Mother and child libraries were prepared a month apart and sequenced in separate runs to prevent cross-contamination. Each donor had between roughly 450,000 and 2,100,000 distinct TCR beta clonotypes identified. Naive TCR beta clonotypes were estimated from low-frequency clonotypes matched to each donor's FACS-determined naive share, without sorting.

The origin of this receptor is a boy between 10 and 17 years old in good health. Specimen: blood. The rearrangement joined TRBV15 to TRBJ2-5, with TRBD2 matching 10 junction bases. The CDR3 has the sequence CATSRESGGAEETQYF. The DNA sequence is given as TGTGCCACCAGCAGGGAAAGCGGGGGGGCCGAGGAGACCCAGTACTTC.